This is a list of T cell receptor beta chains from one sample in a study of T cell repertoires in cytomegalovirus infection. Their antigens remain unidentified. TCRdb recomputed calls from the reads with MiXCR, one row per CDR3 protein. The data show some 46,000 distinct CDR3 sequences, under 20% seen once. Material: CD8+ T cells from cultured PBMCs, obtained from culture after CMV antigen stimulation. Receptors were obtained from a human donor in good health (CMV status not recorded). Some clones in this sample may be carry-over from other donors' samples. CDR3s include the opening cysteine and the closing phenylalanine or tryptophan. The D gene is left open where the match is weak. The size entry is marked missing in some rows and otherwise reads once, few, many or a size class.

j_call d_call v_call clone_size cdr3_length cdr3_aa cdr3_nt
TRBJ1-1 NA TRBV7-2 many 15 CASSLTGGPDTEAFF TGTGCCAGCAGCTTAACCGGGGGGCCTGACACTGAAGCTTTCTTT
TRBJ2-7 NA TRBV11-2 NA 14 CASSLGESSYEQYF TGTGCCAGCAGCTTAGGGGAAAGCTCCTACGAGCAGTACTTC
TRBJ2-7 TRBD2 TRBV7-2 many 14 CASSLTGGSYEQYF TGTGCCAGCAGCTTAACCGGGGGGTCCTACGAGCAGTACTTC
TRBJ1-5 NA TRBV10-2 NA 14 CASSGTVEVLPQHF TGCGCCAGCAGTGGGACAGTCGAGGTCTTGCCCCAGCATTTT
TRBJ1-3 TRBD1 TRBV27 many 20 CASSDLRGQGFLLTGNTIYF TGTGCCAGCAGTGACCTCCGAGGACAGGGTTTTTTATTAACTGGAAACACCATATATTTT
TRBJ2-7 TRBD1 TRBV7-2 many 15 CASSMTGGPSYEQYF TGTGCCAGCAGCATGACAGGGGGGCCCTCCTACGAGCAGTACTTC
TRBJ1-2 NA TRBV7-3 once 14 CASSSTDRRYGYTF TGTGCCAGCAGCTCAACTGACAGGCGCTATGGCTACACCTTC
TRBJ2-1 TRBD1 TRBV6-5 many 13 CASSYSQGGEQFF TGTGCCAGCAGTTACTCACAGGGGGGAGAGCAGTTCTTC
TRBJ1-1 NA TRBV4-1 NA 15 CASSQPGWGGTEAFF TGCGCCAGCAGCCAACCCGGATGGGGGGGCACTGAAGCTTTCTTT
TRBJ2-3 TRBD2 TRBV11-3 few 15 CASSPSGGVTDTQYF TGTGCCAGCAGCCCTAGCGGGGGGGTCACAGATACGCAGTATTTT
TRBJ2-7 NA TRBV15 few 16 CATSRAAGRGPYEQYF TGTGCCACCAGCAGAGCCGCGGGACGCGGCCCCTACGAGCAGTACTTC
TRBJ2-7 NA TRBV10-3 NA 19 CAISEMDRPPRLTRGEQYF TGTGCCATCAGTGAAATGGACAGACCACCTCGTCTTACCCGGGGCGAGCAGTACTTC
TRBJ2-7 NA TRBV7-6 many 13 CASSLDGGSEQYF TGTGCCAGCAGCTTAGATGGTGGAAGCGAGCAGTACTTC
TRBJ1-5 NA TRBV19 many 13 CASSSFDSQPQHF TGTGCCAGTAGTTCCTTCGACAGCCAGCCCCAGCATTTT
TRBJ2-1 NA TRBV6-2/TRBV6-3 many 15 CASLPDAPSYNEQFF TGTGCCAGCCTCCCGGATGCGCCATCCTACAATGAGCAGTTCTTC
TRBJ2-7 NA TRBV12-3/TRBV12-4 NA 12 CASSLVGAAPDF TGTGCCAGCAGTTTAGTGGGGGCTGCTCCGGACTTC
TRBJ2-7 TRBD1 TRBV14 NA 16 CASSQQEQGASYEQYF TGTGCCAGCAGCCAGCAGGAACAGGGGGCCTCCTACGAGCAGTACTTC
TRBJ2-1 TRBD2 TRBV9 NA 18 CASRYRLAVKLGDNEQFF TGTGCCAGCAGATATCGACTAGCGGTTAAGTTGGGGGACAATGAGCAGTTCTTC
TRBJ2-3 TRBD1 TRBV29-1 few 16 CSVDEPGTGLTDTQYF TGCAGCGTTGATGAGCCCGGGACAGGCCTCACAGATACGCAGTATTTT
TRBJ1-1 NA TRBV12-3/TRBV12-4 many 12 CASSQTGPRAFF TGTGCCAGCAGTCAAACAGGGCCCCGAGCTTTCTTT
TRBJ1-5 NA TRBV10-3 NA 14 CAIGGGNGNQPQHF TGTGCCATCGGGGGGGGCAACGGCAATCAGCCCCAGCATTTT
TRBJ1-1 TRBD1 TRBV5-4 NA 14 CASSLTQGGTEAFF TGTGCCAGCAGCTTGACTCAGGGGGGGACTGAAGCTTTCTTT
TRBJ1-2 TRBD1 TRBV13 NA 14 CASSLEQGYYGYTF TGTGCCAGCAGCTTAGAACAGGGGTACTATGGCTACACCTTC
TRBJ2-3 NA TRBV6-4 NA 17 CASSDSPPGGGTDTQYF TGTGCCAGCAGTGACTCTCCTCCCGGTGGTGGCACAGATACGCAGTATTTT
TRBJ2-5 NA TRBV7-9 many 15 CASSLGPGRKETQYF TGTGCCAGCAGCTTAGGGCCTGGGAGGAAAGAGACCCAGTACTTC
TRBJ2-5 NA TRBV7-2 many 12 CASQRAQETQYF TGTGCCAGCCAGCGGGCGCAAGAGACCCAGTACTTC
TRBJ1-1 TRBD1 TRBV20-1 few 14 CSARGDRGGTEAFF TGCAGTGCTAGAGGTGACAGGGGTGGCACTGAAGCTTTCTTT
TRBJ2-7 NA TRBV19 few 16 CASSSHPTDFSYEQYF TGTGCCAGTAGTAGCCACCCGACAGATTTCTCCTACGAGCAGTACTTC
TRBJ2-1 NA TRBV27 NA 12 CASRDAYNEQFF TGTGCCAGCAGGGACGCCTACAATGAGCAGTTCTTC
TRBJ2-3 TRBD2 TRBV18 NA 18 CASSPPSRTSGEPDTQYF TGTGCCAGCTCACCACCCTCCCGAACTAGCGGGGAACCAGATACGCAGTATTTT
TRBJ2-1 TRBD2 TRBV12-3/TRBV12-4 few 16 CASSHSGSQSYNEQFF TGTGCCAGCAGTCACAGCGGGAGTCAGTCCTACAATGAGCAGTTCTTC
TRBJ2-7 NA TRBV6-2/TRBV6-3 NA 13 CASSAGIIYEQYF TGTGCCAGCAGTGCAGGGATAATCTACGAGCAGTACTTC
TRBJ2-1 NA TRBV11-1 NA 12 CASSESRNEQFF TGTGCCAGCAGCGAGAGCAGGAATGAGCAGTTCTTC
TRBJ2-3 TRBD2 TRBV20-1 few 15 CSASPTSGSWDTQYF TGCAGTGCTTCCCCGACTAGCGGGAGTTGGGATACGCAGTATTTT
TRBJ2-1 NA TRBV15 few 20 CATSSEHPGVGQSTYNEQFF TGTGCCACCAGCAGTGAACACCCGGGGGTGGGACAGAGCACCTACAATGAGCAGTTCTTC
TRBJ1-2 NA TRBV12-3/TRBV12-4 NA 12 CASSPDSTGYPF TGTGCCAGCAGTCCTGACAGCACTGGCTACCCCTTC
TRBJ1-5 NA TRBV27 few 13 CASSSGADQPQHF TGTGCCAGCAGTTCGGGTGCAGATCAGCCCCAGCATTTT
TRBJ1-1 TRBD1 TRBV28 NA 14 CASRLRGPFNEAFF TGTGCCAGCAGACTCAGGGGGCCATTTAATGAAGCTTTCTTT
TRBJ1-2 NA TRBV25-1 many 16 CASSESLQSLGYGYTF TGTGCCAGCAGTGAATCGCTACAGTCTCTTGGTTATGGCTACACCTTC
TRBJ1-2 TRBD1 TRBV5-6 NA 14 CASSPGGRFYGYTF TGTGCCAGCAGCCCAGGGGGCAGGTTCTATGGCTACACCTTC
TRBJ1-5 NA TRBV6-1 few 14 CASNLAAGNQPQHF TGTGCCAGCAATCTCGCGGCGGGAAATCAGCCCCAGCATTTT
TRBJ2-7 TRBD2 TRBV6-6 few 12 CASGTSGYEQYF TGTGCCAGCGGAACTAGCGGTTACGAGCAGTACTTC
TRBJ1-1 NA TRBV7-9 NA 12 CASSLGSTEAFF TGTGCCAGCAGCTTAGGGTCCACTGAAGCTTTCTTT
TRBJ1-1 NA TRBV29-1 many 12 CSVVPGYTEAFF TGCAGCGTTGTCCCAGGGTACACTGAAGCTTTCTTT
TRBJ2-7 NA TRBV15 NA 14 CATSETSRSYEQYF TGTGCCACCAGCGAGACTAGTAGGTCCTACGAGCAGTACTTC
TRBJ2-7 TRBD1 TRBV24-1 NA 15 CATSDSQGFLYEQYF TGTGCCACCAGTGATTCACAGGGGTTTCTCTACGAGCAGTACTTC
TRBJ2-1 TRBD2 TRBV7-2 many 15 CASSWLADFYNEQFF TGTGCCAGCAGCTGGCTAGCGGACTTTTACAATGAGCAGTTCTTC
TRBJ1-6 NA TRBV12-3/TRBV12-4 NA 13 CASSRGPNSPLHF TGTGCCAGCAGCAGGGGCCCGAATTCACCCCTCCACTTT
TRBJ2-2 NA TRBV7-6 NA 17 CASRNGRRDTYTGVLFF TGTGCCAGCAGAAACGGCAGGCGGGACACTTACACCGGGGTGCTGTTTTTT
TRBJ1-2 NA TRBV5-4 few 14 CASSLWAGSYGYTF TGTGCCAGCAGCTTGTGGGCGGGATCCTATGGCTACACCTTC
TRBJ1-3 NA TRBV20-1 NA 17 CSARDSQITSSGNTIYF TGCAGTGCTAGAGATTCCCAGATCACGAGCTCTGGAAACACCATATATTTT
TRBJ2-1 NA TRBV19 once 13 CASTPSWGYEQFF TGTGCCAGTACCCCATCCTGGGGGTATGAGCAGTTCTTC